This T cell receptor (beta chain) was recovered during a study of CD8+ T cells in alopecia areata. Study as a whole: Treated patients were given oral tofacitinib, which was dosed at 5 to 10 mg twice daily. Study conclusions and caveats: Relative to normal scalp, lesional scalp, especially alopecia totalis/universalis, showed higher clonality.

Extracted RNA was reverse transcribed, and the resulting cDNA served as sequencing template. Data came from immunoSEQ multiplex PCR; TCRdb stores just in-frame clones and leaves some out. Seen here are more than 200,000 clones, roughly 69% observed once, and the top ten hold approximately 1.2%. Germline CDR1 reads SEHNR; CDR2 reads FQNEAQ (reference sequence). The CDR3 loop spans 13 amino acids. The V segment lost 5 bases and the J segment 5 bases; nucleotides outside the gene matches: 6. A note on this clone: Its antigen is unknown.

V gene TRBV7-9 combines with J gene TRBJ2-7; TRBD1 aligns across 7 bases. Sample: CD4+ T cells sorted from blood, taken at week 0. This clonotype was obtained from a human donor with alopecia areata. The CDR3 loop is CASSNRDRNEQYF. The CDR3 region has the DNA TGTGCCAGCAGCAACCGGGACAGAAACGAGCAGTACTTC. Full variable domain (missing parts from reference TRBV7-9 and TRBJ2-7): DTGVSQNPRHKITKRGQNVTFRCDPISEHNRLYWYRQTLGQGPEFLTYFQNEAQLEKSRLLSDRFSAERPKGSFSTLEIQRTEQGDSAMYLCASSNRDRNEQYFGPGTRLTVT.